These T cell receptor beta chains were read from a single sample in a study of post-analysis software for immune sequencing data. Via MiXCR, TCRdb re-called the PCR reads, giving one row per CDR3 protein. This table has around 770,000 distinct CDR3 sequences, approximately 44% appearing once. Sequencing was performed on blood. All receptors come from a girl aged 5 to 17 with multiple sclerosis. Both conserved end residues are part of each CDR3. Each record gives: J gene, V gene, D gene, clone size, CDR3 protein, CDR3 DNA. A D gene is named only where the DNA matches it firmly. Size values are once, few and many counts, or a class for expanded clones, and some rows have none.

J: TRBJ1-5; V: TRBV12-3/TRBV12-4; D: .; size: few; CDR3: CASTRTLNQPQHF; DNA: TGTGCCAGTACAAGGACCCTGAATCAGCCCCAGCATTTT
J: TRBJ2-5; V: TRBV28; D: .; size: few; CDR3: CASKKAETQYF; DNA: TGTGCCAGCAAAAAGGCGGAGACCCAGTACTTC
J: TRBJ1-2; V: TRBV6-6; D: TRBD1; size: few; CDR3: CASTKGTGDGLQGYTF; DNA: TGTGCCAGCACCAAGGGGACAGGGGATGGTTTACAGGGCTACACCTTC
J: TRBJ1-2; V: TRBV14; D: .; size: .; CDR3: CASSQGAGSNYGYTF; DNA: TGTGCCAGCAGCCAGGGAGCGGGGTCAAACTATGGCTACACCTTC
J: TRBJ1-2; V: TRBV20-1; D: .; size: .; CDR3: CSAPLGGAGGGYTF; DNA: TGCAGTGCTCCCCTAGGCGGGGCCGGTGGTGGCTACACCTTC
J: TRBJ1-5; V: TRBV12-3/TRBV12-4; D: TRBD1; size: .; CDR3: CASSPTGGASNQPQHF; DNA: TGTGCCAGCAGTCCAACAGGGGGCGCGAGCAATCAGCCCCAGCATTTT
J: TRBJ2-2; V: TRBV6-5; D: TRBD2; size: .; CDR3: CATGTRNTGELFF; DNA: TGTGCCACCGGGACTAGAAACACCGGGGAGCTGTTTTTT
J: TRBJ2-5; V: TRBV6-5; D: TRBD2; size: .; CDR3: CASSKGLAAIQETQYF; DNA: TGTGCCAGCAGCAAAGGACTAGCGGCAATCCAAGAGACCCAGTACTTC
J: TRBJ2-1; V: TRBV9; D: .; size: .; CDR3: CASSPRGRGGDNEQFF; DNA: TGTGCCAGCAGCCCGCGGGGGCGGGGAGGGGACAATGAGCAGTTCTTC
J: TRBJ2-7; V: TRBV20-1; D: .; size: few; CDR3: CSARENEQYF; DNA: TGCAGTGCTAGGGAGAACGAGCAGTACTTC
J: TRBJ2-1; V: TRBV5-1; D: .; size: .; CDR3: CASSFTAGYSYNEQFF; DNA: TGCGCCAGCAGCTTCACCGCGGGCTACTCCTACAATGAGCAGTTCTTC
J: TRBJ2-7; V: TRBV6-2/TRBV6-3; D: .; size: .; CDR3: CASSYPSSSYEQYF; DNA: TGTGCCAGCAGTTACCCTTCCAGCTCCTACGAGCAGTACTTC
J: TRBJ2-3; V: TRBV10-3; D: .; size: few; CDR3: CAISRQGDTQYF; DNA: TGTGCCATCAGTCGGCAGGGGGATACGCAGTATTTT
J: TRBJ2-7; V: TRBV7-6; D: TRBD1; size: .; CDR3: CASSQVQGENPYEQYF; DNA: TGTGCCAGCAGTCAAGTCCAGGGGGAGAACCCCTACGAGCAGTACTTC
J: TRBJ2-5; V: TRBV6-6; D: TRBD2; size: few; CDR3: CATKGLAGQETQYF; DNA: TGTGCCACCAAGGGACTAGCGGGACAAGAGACCCAGTACTTC
J: TRBJ2-3; V: TRBV5-1; D: .; size: .; CDR3: CASSPGGDSTDTQYF; DNA: TGCGCCAGCAGTCCAGGCGGGGACAGCACAGATACGCAGTATTTT
J: TRBJ2-7; V: TRBV3-1; D: .; size: few; CDR3: CASSPTDSLYEQYF; DNA: TGTGCCAGCAGCCCTACCGACAGCCTATACGAGCAGTACTTC
J: TRBJ2-4; V: TRBV9; D: TRBD2; size: many; CDR3: CASSVGLAGDRANIQYF; DNA: TGTGCCAGCAGCGTAGGGCTAGCGGGAGATCGGGCAAACATTCAGTACTTC
J: TRBJ1-4; V: TRBV4-3; D: .; size: .; CDR3: CASSQDGAPNEKLFF; DNA: TGCGCCAGCAGCCAAGATGGGGCACCGAATGAAAAACTGTTTTTT
J: TRBJ2-1; V: TRBV5-1; D: TRBD2; size: .; CDR3: CASRLGLAFNEQFF; DNA: TGCGCCAGCAGGCTGGGACTAGCGTTTAATGAGCAGTTCTTC
J: TRBJ2-3; V: TRBV20-1; D: .; size: .; CDR3: CSAWDPTDTQYF; DNA: TGCAGTGCTTGGGACCCCACAGATACGCAGTATTTT